The 17 T cell receptor beta chains in this list originate from one sample, sequenced in a study of Ad26.COV2.S vaccination and SARS-CoV-2 variants. The treatment denotes: approximately 18 received Ad26.COV2.S at low or high dose, single or two shots; about 5 received placebo; per-sample allocation not given. The samples date from day 63 after the first vaccine or placebo injection. Sequencing was performed with immunoSEQ multiplex PCR; in TCRdb, only in-frame clones are kept and a portion is missing. Of about 460,000 clones in the sample, 89% were seen once. Sample: peripheral blood, taken in a trial of Ad26.COV2.S vaccine versus placebo. The receptors were gathered from a person aged 18-60 years who received the Ad26.COV2.S COVID-19 vaccine or a placebo.

The V gene is TRBV28, the J gene TRBJ2-4; D is undetermined. This CDR3 comprises 11 residues. Trimming took off 6 bases at V and 7 bases at J, with 7 bases between the two ends. Looked up from germline, CDR1 is MDHEN and CDR2 is SYDVKM. This CDR3 is CASSLSNIQYF. Written as DNA, the CDR3 is TGTGCCAGCAGCCTAAGTAACATTCAGTACTTC.

The chain links TRBV30 to TRBJ2-5; 11 nucleotides align to TRBD2. Germline V lookup: CDR1 GTSNPN, CDR2 SVGIG (reference sequence). Trimming removed 8 bases from V and 2 bases from J; junction bases left unmatched: 4. The CDR3 contains 13 residues. CDR3 nucleotide sequence: TGTGCCCTCGGGACTAGCGGACAAGAGACCCAGTACTTC. It codes for CALGTSGQETQYF.

The chain is built from TRBV7-8 and TRBJ2-2; D is ambiguous. This CDR3 has 13 residues. Germline CDR1 and CDR2: SGHVS and FQNEAQ. V gave up 10 bases and J gave up 5 bases, with 14 bases separating them. This CDR3 is CATWIAVTGELFF. The DNA of the CDR3 is TGTGCCACCTGGATCGCCGTTACCGGGGAGCTGTTTTTT.

J is TRBJ2-7 and V is TRBV4-1, with D tentatively TRBD1 (8 bases). Germline V gene lookup returns CDR1 MGHRA and CDR2 YSYEKL. V was cut by 2 bases and J by 1 base, with 15 bases left in between. The CDR3 spans 16 residues. This chain's CDR3 is CASSQTTGGVSYEQYF. The DNA of the CDR3 is TGCGCCAGCAGCCAAACAACAGGGGGGGTTTCCTACGAGCAGTACTTC.

In its sample, this clone was seen a few times. The chain uses TRBV6-1 and TRBJ1-3; a possible D gene is TRBD1 (5 bases). The germline gives CDR1 MNHNS, CDR2 SASEGT. Between the trimmed V and J ends, which lost 2 bases and 8 bases, there was a span of 22 bases. This CDR3 region has 17 residues. The chain's CDR3 is CASSEIGGGSRRDTIYF. The CDR3 coding sequence is TGTGCCAGCAGTGAAATTGGGGGAGGGAGTCGAAGAGACACCATATATTTT.

V is TRBV5-6 and J is TRBJ1-1; 8 positions match TRBD1. This CDR3 contains 15 residues. CDR1 SGHDT and CDR2 YYEEEE come from the germline V gene. Trimming at V came to 0 bases and at J to 4 bases, leaving 5 bases not matched to a gene. The DNA for the CDR3 is TGTGCCAGCAGCTTGGACCTACAGGGGGGCACTGAAGCTTTCTTT. Its protein is CASSLDLQGGTEAFF.

The genes are TRBV4-1 and TRBJ2-7; D not resolved. The germline V gene encodes CDR1 MGHRA and CDR2 YSYEKL. The CDR3 runs to 15 residues. The V and J ends lost 1 base and 2 bases respectively, with 12 bases between them. The CDR3 reads CASSQGYARAYEQYF. Here the CDR3 DNA reads TGCGCCAGCAGCCAAGGGTATGCCAGAGCCTACGAGCAGTACTTC.

This chain connects TRBV3-1 (or the pseudogene TRBV3-2) to TRBJ1-6, with D perhaps TRBD1 (5 bases). In germline, CDR1 is LGHDT, CDR2 YNNKEL (reference sequence). Deletions cut 2 bases from V and 8 bases from J, with 16 bases between. The CDR3 contains 16 residues. CDR3: CASSQYLRGVDSPLHF. For the CDR3, the DNA is TGTGCCAGCAGCCAATACTTGAGGGGTGTTGATTCACCCCTCCACTTT.

V usage is TRBV7-9 and J usage is TRBJ2-7; D is unresolved. The CDR3 extends over 13 amino acids. V lost 0 bases and J 4 bases, leaving 7 bases between the germline ends. Germline CDR1 and CDR2: SEHNR and FQNEAQ (reference sequence). The CDR3 DNA is TGTGCCAGCAGCTTAGCCAGAAAGTACGAGCAGTACTTC. Translation gives CASSLARKYEQYF.

The genes are TRBV11-3 and TRBJ2-3; D is perhaps TRBD2 (5 bases). Deletions cut 7 bases from V and 4 bases from J, with 15 bases between. The CDR3 runs 14 residues. Germline CDR1 SGHNT, CDR2 YENEEA. DNA for the CDR3: TGTGCCAGCAAGCGGTCGGCGGGCGCAGATACGCAGTATTTT. It encodes CASKRSAGADTQYF.

The chain has TRBV7-8 and TRBJ1-6; the match to TRBD1 covers 12 bases. V gave up 0 bases and J gave up 9 bases; unmatched junction bases: 6. The CDR3 runs to 17 residues. CDR1 and CDR2 from the germline V gene are SGHVS and FQNEAQ. CDR3 loop: CASSLAGQGAWGSPLHF. The CDR3 coding sequence is TGTGCCAGCAGCTTAGCGGGACAGGGGGCATGGGGTTCACCCCTCCACTTT.

V usage is TRBV4-2 and J usage is TRBJ1-5; no definite D call. Germline lookup yields CDR1 LGHNA and CDR2 YNFKEQ. CDR3 length: 14 amino acids. The germline V and J ends were trimmed by 0 bases and 4 bases, with 7 bases remaining between them. The CDR3 nucleotides are TGTGCCAGCAGCCAAGACCTTTTGAATCAGCCCCAGCATTTT. Encoded protein: CASSQDLLNQPQHF.

This clone was picked up one time. The chain uses TRBV19 and TRBJ2-7, with 8 nucleotides matching TRBD1. This CDR3 has 16 amino acids. Per germline, CDR1 LNHDA and CDR2 SQIVND (reference sequence). The J segment lost 1 base and the V segment lost 4 bases, leaving 9 bases of the junction unmatched. The CDR3 DNA reads TGTGCCAGTAGTACGCCAGGCAGGGGGCATTCCTACGAGCAGTACTTC. This translates into CASSTPGRGHSYEQYF.

The V and J genes are TRBV6-1 and TRBJ2-7, with D perhaps matching TRBD1 or TRBD2 (6 bases each). Germline CDR1 MNHNS, CDR2 SASEGT. The CDR3 contains 14 residues. Trimming removed 3 bases at V and 6 bases at J, with 15 bases between. The CDR3: CASSEGGSFREQYF. DNA for the CDR3: TGTGCCAGCAGTGAGGGGGGCAGTTTTCGCGAGCAGTACTTC.

This clone has a handful of counts. This sequence joins TRBV7-9 and TRBJ2-7, with a possible D match to TRBD2 (5 bases). Trimming stripped 4 bases from V and 6 bases from J, with 13 bases between. Per germline, CDR1 SEHNR and CDR2 FQNEAQ (reference sequence). This CDR3 region has 13 residues. The CDR3 reads CASSSVLVFEQYF. The CDR3 DNA is TGTGCCAGCAGCTCGGTACTAGTTTTCGAGCAGTACTTC.

This chain uses TRBV19 with TRBJ2-3; 7 bases match TRBD1. The CDR3 is 14 amino acids. The V and J ends lost 6 bases and 4 bases, in that order; junction bases with no gene match: 7. Germline V CDR1 and CDR2: LNHDA, SQIVND (reference sequence). CDR3 in amino acids: CASSRDRQPDTQYF. CDR3 bases: TGTGCCAGTAGCCGGGACAGACAGCCAGATACGCAGTATTTT.

This chain connects TRBV25-1 to TRBJ2-7, with D maybe TRBD2 (6 bases). The germline gives CDR1 MGHDK, CDR2 SYGVNS. The CDR3 is made up of 14 amino acids. Deletions cut 5 bases from V and 3 bases from J, with 14 bases between. The CDR3 here is CASSRPGTDYEQYF. The CDR3 DNA follows: TGTGCCAGCAGTCGACCCGGGACTGACTACGAGCAGTACTTC.